Listed here are 20 T cell receptor beta chains from one sample, sequenced in a study of blood T cells in healthy people across ages. A second PCR of 7 to 11 cycles used a sample-barcoded 5' primer and a J-beta primer mix. TCRdb reanalysed the 5' RACE reads using MiXCR and keeps one entry per CDR3 protein. The sample has fewer than 950,000 distinct CDR3 sequences; under 40% are singletons. Material: blood. These receptors all come from a man aged 18-30 years in good health.

This clonotype was observed many times. This sequence joins TRBV5-1 and TRBJ2-3, with unresolved D. The CDR3 is 12 amino acids. The V gene lost 0 bases and the J gene lost 10 bases, with 9 bases spanning the gap. The germline V gene encodes CDR1 SGHRS and CDR2 YFSETQ. CDR3 coding DNA: TGCGCCAGCAGCTTGGACCTAGACGCGCAGTATTTT. Translated: CASSLDLDAQYF.

This clonotype was seen only a few times. V usage is TRBV11-2 and J usage is TRBJ2-3; D may correspond to TRBD1 or TRBD2 (5 bases each). The CDR3 runs 14 residues. CDR1 is SGHAT, CDR2 FQNNGV, per germline. The V end lost 5 bases, the J end lost 5 bases, and 14 bases lay between the germline ends. In DNA, the CDR3 is TGTGCCAGCAGCCCCCGTGGGGGAGAAGATACGCAGTATTTT. It yields the protein CASSPRGGEDTQYF.

This clonotype was observed once. The chain couples TRBV20-1 to TRBJ1-6; no definite D call. From germline, CDR1 is DFQATT and CDR2 SNEGSKA (reference sequence). The CDR3 totals 15 residues. V lost 3 bases to trimming and J lost 2 bases, with 11 bases between them. CDR3 residues: CSARKGATYNSPLHF. CDR3 coding DNA: TGCAGTGCTAGGAAGGGCGCAACCTATAATTCACCCCTCCACTTT.

The table lists this clonotype with many counts. V gene TRBV29-1 combines with J gene TRBJ2-4, with D possibly matching TRBD1 (5 bases). The CDR3 contains 13 residues. Trimming shortened V by 2 bases and J by 9 bases, and 14 bases separated the two germline ends. Germline V gene lookup returns CDR1 SQVTM and CDR2 ANQGSEA. CDR3 in DNA: TGCAGCGTTGAAAGTCAGGGAATTGGCATTCAGTACTTC. Residues: CSVESQGIGIQYF.

In this sample, this clonotype turned up once. Mismatch with germline at one junction end may stem from a read error. The chain carries TRBV20-1 and TRBJ1-2; the D gene is possibly TRBD1 (5 bases). Germline V gives CDR1 DFQATT, CDR2 SNEGSKA (reference sequence). This CDR3 has 17 residues. The CDR3 loop is CSASVIQAGWGYYGYIF. The CDR3 DNA reads as TGCAGTGCCTCAGTTATACAGGCAGGGTGGGGATACTATGGCTACATCTTC.

This clonotype occurred a few times. The rearrangement uses TRBV6-2 or TRBV6-3 and TRBJ1-6; D is unclear. Deletions cut 2 bases from V and 13 bases from J, with 18 bases between. CDR1 is MNHEY and CDR2 is SVGEGT in the germline V gene. This CDR3 has 15 residues. The CDR3 sequence: CASSYQGLPSDPLHF. The CDR3 DNA follows: TGTGCCAGCAGTTACCAAGGCCTCCCCTCGGACCCCCTCCACTTT.

Details on this clonotype: Since a much larger clone is just one base distant, this may be a read error. The V call is TRBV6-6, the J call TRBJ1-1, with 7 bases lining up with TRBD1. Unmatched junction bases numbered 4, after V lost 0 bases and J lost 3 bases. CDR1 and CDR2 (germline): MNHNY, SVGAGI (reference sequence). The length of the CDR3 is 15 residues. The CDR3 region has the DNA TGTGCCAGCAGTTACTCGAAGGGGGCGGACACTGAAGCTTTCTTT. Amino acid sequence: CASSYSKGADTEAFF.

This clonotype was recorded a few times. The chain joins TRBV5-1 to TRBJ1-2; the D gene is possibly TRBD1 (5 bases). The CDR3 contains 14 residues. Trimming left V 1 base short and J 1 base short, with 8 bases between. CDR1 and CDR2 (germline): SGHRS, YFSETQ. Here the CDR3 reads CASSLMDNNYGYTF. The CDR3 DNA is TGCGCCAGCAGCTTGATGGACAATAACTATGGCTACACCTTC.

This clonotype was detected ten times or more. This rearrangement joins TRBV20-1 to TRBJ2-1; D might be TRBD1 (5 bases). This CDR3 comprises 13 residues. CDR1 is DFQATT, CDR2 SNEGSKA, per germline (reference sequence). The V end lost 3 bases, the J end lost 2 bases, and 8 bases lay between the germline ends. The CDR3 nucleotides read TGCAGTGCTAGGATACAGGCCTACAATGAGCAGTTCTTC. Its protein product is CSARIQAYNEQFF.

This clonotype was recorded at least ten times. CDR3: CASSQVDRDNYGYTF. The CDR3 region has the DNA TGCGCCAGCAGCCAAGTGGACAGGGATAACTATGGCTACACCTTC. J is TRBJ1-2 and V is TRBV4-1, with TRBD1 matching over 8 bases. Trimming took 1 base from V and 1 from J; bases not matched to a gene: 2. The germline CDR1 and CDR2 sequences are MGHRA and YSYEKL. The length of the CDR3 is 15 residues.

The rearrangement uses TRBV20-1 and TRBJ1-5; D perhaps matches TRBD1 (5 bases). This CDR3 has 18 residues. Germline V gene sequence: CDR1 DFQATT, CDR2 SNEGSKA (reference sequence). The CDR3 region has the DNA TGCAGCGATTGGACAAGTGGACGCCGCCTTCAGAGCAATCAGCCCCAGCATTTT. It yields the protein CSDWTSGRRLQSNQPQHF.

This clonotype has a handful of counts. V gene TRBV20-1 combines with J gene TRBJ2-7; 9 nucleotides line up with TRBD2. Germline CDR1 and CDR2: DFQATT and SNEGSKA (reference sequence). This CDR3 has 17 residues. V was pared by 1 base and J by 0 bases, with 10 bases of the junction left unmatched. The DNA of the CDR3 is TGCAGTGCTAGAGTCTCAGCGGGGGGCCGTAGCTCCTACGAGCAGTACTTC. Translating it yields CSARVSAGGRSSYEQYF.

The genes are TRBV6-2 or TRBV6-3 and TRBJ2-6; D might be TRBD1 (6 bases). This CDR3 has 18 amino acids. CDR1 is MNHEY and CDR2 is SVGEGT in the germline V gene. V lost 5 bases and J 1 base, leaving 18 bases between the germline ends. CDR3 DNA: TGTGCCAGCAGTATGGACAGAGCCCGTATTTCTGGGGCCAACGTCCTGACTTTC. Protein product: CASSMDRARISGANVLTF.

V usage is TRBV20-1 and J usage is TRBJ1-5, with 8 bases matching TRBD1. CDR1 DFQATT and CDR2 SNEGSKA come from the germline V gene (reference sequence). This CDR3 contains 14 residues. Trimming took 6 bases from V and 1 from J; bases not matched to a gene: 5. CDR3 DNA sequence: TGCAGTGCAACAGGGGGGACAAGCAATCAGCCCCAGCATTTT. Amino acids: CSATGGTSNQPQHF.

The CDR3 sequence: CSASVRTPTEAFF. As DNA, the CDR3 is TGCAGTGCTAGTGTCAGGACCCCCACTGAAGCTTTCTTT. This sequence joins TRBV20-1 and TRBJ1-1; no definite D call. The germline V gene has CDR1 DFQATT and CDR2 SNEGSKA (reference sequence). Trimming cost V 3 bases and J 4 bases, with 12 bases left between them. The CDR3 extends over 13 amino acids.

This sequence joins TRBV30 and TRBJ1-2; TRBD1 is a possible D gene (5 bases). The V end lost 0 bases, the J end lost 7 bases, and 15 bases lay between the germline ends. CDR1 GTSNPN and CDR2 SVGIG come from the germline V gene (reference sequence). This CDR3 is built from 14 residues. CDR3 loop: CAWSVYTDTGGYTF. The CDR3 region has the DNA TGTGCCTGGAGTGTCTACACAGACACAGGTGGCTACACCTTC.

CDR3 nucleotide sequence: TGTGCCAGCACCTCTCTCACAGGGGCCTACGAGCAGTTCTTC. This gives the protein CASTSLTGAYEQFF. The chain joins TRBV27 to TRBJ2-1, with 7 bases fitting TRBD1. Germline values: CDR1 MNHEY, CDR2 SMNVEV (reference sequence). V shed 7 bases and J 10 bases; nucleotides not matched to a gene: 13. This CDR3 spans 14 amino acids.

This clonotype has a handful of counts. The chain combines TRBV7-9 with TRBJ2-7; either TRBD1 or TRBD2 may fit D (5 bases each). V was shortened by 1 base and J by 2 bases, with 15 bases between the two germline ends. CDR1 and CDR2 (germline): SEHNR, FQNEAQ (reference sequence). The CDR3 sequence is 16 residues long. This CDR3 is CASSLGPWDHPYEQYF. The CDR3 nucleotides read TGTGCCAGCAGCTTAGGTCCCTGGGACCATCCCTACGAGCAGTACTTC.

This clonotype was seen only a few times. This chain uses TRBV9 with TRBJ1-1; maybe TRBD1 (5 bases). Trimming took 4 bases from V and 1 from J, leaving 14 bases between them. The CDR3 is made up of 15 amino acids. The germline V gene has CDR1 SGDLS and CDR2 YYNGEE. The CDR3, as DNA: TGTGCCAGCAGCCCCCCGGGACGGTCGAACACTGAAGCTTTCTTT. This sequence encodes CASSPPGRSNTEAFF.

CDR3 DNA: TGCAGTGCGGGTGGACAGTCGCCCACCTTAAATGAAAAACTGTTTTTT. It encodes CSAGGQSPTLNEKLFF. This chain joins TRBV20-1 and TRBJ1-4; D may be TRBD1 (6 bases). Trimming stripped 6 bases from V and 5 bases from J, with 22 bases between. Germline V gene data show CDR1 as DFQATT and CDR2 as SNEGSKA (reference sequence). The length of the CDR3 is 16 residues.